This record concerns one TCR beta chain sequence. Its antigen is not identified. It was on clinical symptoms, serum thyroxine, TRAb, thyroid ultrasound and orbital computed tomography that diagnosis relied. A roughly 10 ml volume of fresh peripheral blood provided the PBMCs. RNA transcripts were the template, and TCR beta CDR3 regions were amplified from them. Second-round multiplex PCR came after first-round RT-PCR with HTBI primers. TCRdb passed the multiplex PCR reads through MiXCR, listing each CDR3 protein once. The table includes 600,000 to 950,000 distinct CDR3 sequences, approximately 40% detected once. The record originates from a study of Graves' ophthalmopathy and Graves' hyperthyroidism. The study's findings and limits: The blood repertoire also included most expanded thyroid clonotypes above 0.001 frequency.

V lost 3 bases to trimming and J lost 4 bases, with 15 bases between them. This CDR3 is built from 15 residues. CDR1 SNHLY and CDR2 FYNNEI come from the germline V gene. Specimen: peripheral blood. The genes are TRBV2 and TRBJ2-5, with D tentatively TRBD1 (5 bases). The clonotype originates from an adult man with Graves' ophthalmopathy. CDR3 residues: CASSDPGMVGETQYF. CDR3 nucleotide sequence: TGTGCCAGCAGTGACCCAGGGATGGTGGGAGAGACCCAGTACTTC.